The clone carrying this T cell receptor (beta chain) appeared a single time. Its specificity is not known. This sample stems from a study of CD8+CD57+ T cells in acquired aplastic anemia. Study at large: Isolated CD4+ and CD8+ cells, once sorted, yielded DNA averaging about 3.4 ug. Study results and limitations: Patients and controls shared under 35 CD8+ CDR3 sequences, which appeared highly expressed in patients and within their immunodominant clones. CD8+ Simpson's diversity in patients was not significantly different from that in controls.

Germline CDR1 reads LNHNV; CDR2 reads YYDKDF (reference sequence). There are 15 residues in the CDR3. Genomic DNA templated the TCR beta VDJ and CDR3 profiling. MiXCR, run by TCRdb on the reads, gives a single entry per CDR3 protein. The table has approximately 200,000 distinct CDR3 sequences, around 66% seen once; the top ten hold 46%. Sequencing was performed on sorted CD4+, CD8+, or CD8+CD57+ T cells (not recorded which) from PBMCs. V usage is TRBV15 and J usage is TRBJ2-1; maybe TRBD2 (6 bases). The J call may be incorrect, as the DNA end agrees better with TRBJ2-7. The TCR comes from a human donor with severe aplastic anemia or a healthy control (not recorded which). The CDR3 loop is CATSRVAGSYNEQYF. CDR3 bases: TGTGCCACCAGCAGAGTCGCGGGGTCCTACAATGAGCAGTACTTC.